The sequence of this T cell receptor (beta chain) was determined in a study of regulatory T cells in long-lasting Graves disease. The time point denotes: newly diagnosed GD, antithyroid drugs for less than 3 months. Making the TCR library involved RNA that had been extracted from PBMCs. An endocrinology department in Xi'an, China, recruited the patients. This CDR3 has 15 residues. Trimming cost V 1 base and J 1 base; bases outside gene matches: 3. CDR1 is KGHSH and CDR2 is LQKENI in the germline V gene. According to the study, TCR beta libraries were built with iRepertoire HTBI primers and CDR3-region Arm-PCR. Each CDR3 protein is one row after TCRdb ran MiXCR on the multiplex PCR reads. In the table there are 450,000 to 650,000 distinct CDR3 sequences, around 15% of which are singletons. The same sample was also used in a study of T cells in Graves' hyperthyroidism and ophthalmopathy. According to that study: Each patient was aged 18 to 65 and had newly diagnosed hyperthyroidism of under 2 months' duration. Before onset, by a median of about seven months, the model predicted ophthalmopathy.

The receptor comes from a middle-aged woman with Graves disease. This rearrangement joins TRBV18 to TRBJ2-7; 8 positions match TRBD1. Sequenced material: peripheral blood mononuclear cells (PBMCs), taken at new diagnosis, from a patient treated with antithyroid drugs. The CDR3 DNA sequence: TGTGCCAGCTCACCACAGAGGACAGGGTCCTACGAGCAGTACTTC. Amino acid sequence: CASSPQRTGSYEQYF.